The rows below give T cell receptor beta chains drawn from one sample of a study of T cells in pancreatic ductal adenocarcinoma. The data were produced by immunoSEQ multiplex PCR, yet TCRdb's version contains in-frame clones alone and is incomplete. The sample lists 16,000 or so clones; around 90% were seen once. Sequenced material: PBMCs. The receptors derive from a human donor with pancreatic ductal adenocarcinoma. CDR3s include the opening cysteine and the closing phenylalanine or tryptophan. Each record gives: D gene, J gene, CDR3 length, clone size, V gene, CDR3 DNA, CDR3 protein. D genes are given only for firm matches. Expanded clones get a size class; other rows say once, few or many, or leave the size out.

- TRBJ2-2 18 - TRBV9 TGTGCCAGCAGCGTAAATAAGCGGGCAGACGCGAACACCGGGGAGCTGTTTTTT CASSVNKRADANTGELFF
TRBD2 TRBJ2-2 18 - TRBV7-9 TGTGCCAGCAGTCCGGGACTAGCGGGAGGGCCGGTCACCGGGGAGCTGTTTTTT CASSPGLAGGPVTGELFF
TRBD1 TRBJ1-4 14 - TRBV9 TGTGCCAGCAGCGTAGGGACAGGAGGGGAAAAACTGTTTTTT CASSVGTGGEKLFF
TRBD1 TRBJ1-5 16 - TRBV19 TGTGCCAGTAGCCGACAGGGTAAGGCTTTGAATCAGCCCCAGCATTTT CASSRQGKALNQPQHF
- TRBJ1-1 16 few TRBV7-8 TGTGCCAGCAGCTTAGCCGGGATGAGACGGAACACTGAAGCTTTCTTT CASSLAGMRRNTEAFF
- TRBJ1-1 14 - TRBV19 TGTGCCAGTAGTATTGGGAAAGGGGGCACTGAAGCTTTCTTT CASSIGKGGTEAFF
- TRBJ1-4 18 once TRBV18 TGTGCCAGCTCACCACTCGGACCCTCCCTTGGCACTAATGAAAAACTGTTTTTT CASSPLGPSLGTNEKLFF
- TRBJ1-1 14 - TRBV6-4 TGTGCCAGCAGCGCCCCTGGGATGAACACTGAAGCTTTCTTT CASSAPGMNTEAFF
- TRBJ2-1 18 - TRBV21-1 TGTGCCAGCAGCAAAGGGGGGACAGGGGGGAAATCCTACAATGAGCAGTTCTTC CASSKGGTGGKSYNEQFF
TRBD1 TRBJ2-2 17 once TRBV7-3 TGTGCCAGCAGCGTAGTAAGGGACAGGGCGAACACCGGGGAGCTGTTTTTT CASSVVRDRANTGELFF
TRBD1 TRBJ2-7 18 once TRBV4-1 TGCGCCAGCAGCCAAGATCCCCCAGGGGGCCGCAGCTCCTACGAGCAGTACTTC CASSQDPPGGRSSYEQYF
- TRBJ1-1 18 - TRBV19 TGTGCCAGTAGTATTCTACCACCCACAGGGATAATGAACACTGAAGCTTTCTTT CASSILPPTGIMNTEAFF
- TRBJ2-5 15 - TRBV11-3 TGTGCCAGCAGCTTTTCCGCTCTGAAGGGTGAGACCCAGTACTTC CASSFSALKGETQYF
TRBD1 TRBJ2-7 16 - TRBV30 TGTGCCTGGAGTCTCCAACAGGGGGCTAGCTCCTACGAGCAGTACTTC CAWSLQQGASSYEQYF
- TRBJ1-6 17 - TRBV11-2 TGTGCCAGCAGCTTACTGATAGGGGCCGCGGTAGGATCACCCCTCCACTTT CASSLLIGAAVGSPLHF
TRBD1 TRBJ1-4 20 - TRBV28 TGTGCCAGCAGTTTAGGTGTGGGACAGGGAAAAGGTTCAACTAATGAAAAACTGTTTTTT CASSLGVGQGKGSTNEKLFF
- TRBJ1-1 14 - TRBV27 TGTGCCAGCAGTATCTTGGGACACCACACTGAAGCTTTCTTT CASSILGHHTEAFF
- TRBJ2-3 13 once TRBV7-8 TGTGCCAGCAGCCTCAGCCGCGCGGATACGCAGTATTTT CASSLSRADTQYF
- TRBJ1-6 14 once TRBV19 TGTGCCAGTAATTTCGGCAAGGATCGTTCACCCCTCCACTTT CASNFGKDRSPLHF
TRBD2 TRBJ2-5 18 - TRBV6-1 TGTGCCAGCAGTGAAGCGCGGGGTAGCGGGGGCTGGAAAGAGACCCAGTACTTC CASSEARGSGGWKETQYF
- TRBJ2-3 19 - TRBV18 TGTGCCAGCTCACCACCGCGGCCAGGGGAGGGATTTAGCACAGATACGCAGTATTTT CASSPPRPGEGFSTDTQYF
TRBD1 TRBJ1-5 15 - TRBV2 TGTGCCAGCAGTGGAGAGACAGGGGAGGCACAGCCCCAGCATTTT CASSGETGEAQPQHF
TRBD1 TRBJ1-2 15 - TRBV29-1 TGCAGCGTGGGGAGGACAGGGCCGGGCATCTATGGCTACACCTTC CSVGRTGPGIYGYTF